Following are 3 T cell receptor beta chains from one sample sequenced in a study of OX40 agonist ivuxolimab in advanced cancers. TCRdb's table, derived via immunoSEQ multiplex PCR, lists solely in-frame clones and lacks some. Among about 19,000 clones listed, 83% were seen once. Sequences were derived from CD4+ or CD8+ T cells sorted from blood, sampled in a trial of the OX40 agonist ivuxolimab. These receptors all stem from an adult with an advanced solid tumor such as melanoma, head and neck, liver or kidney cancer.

The CDR3 DNA reads as TGTGCCAGCAGCTTGTATAGCGTTTCTAGCACAGATACGCAGTATTTT. Translated, it gives CASSLYSVSSTDTQYF. This rearrangement joins TRBV11-2 to TRBJ2-3; maybe TRBD2 (5 bases). The CDR3 loop spans 16 amino acids. Germline V gives CDR1 SGHAT, CDR2 FQNNGV. Between the trimmed V and J ends, which lost 3 bases and 0 bases, there was a span of 13 bases.

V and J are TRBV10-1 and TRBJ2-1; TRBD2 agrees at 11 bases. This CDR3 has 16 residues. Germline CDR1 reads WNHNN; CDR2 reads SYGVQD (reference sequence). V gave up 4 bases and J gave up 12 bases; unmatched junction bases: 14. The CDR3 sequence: CASSGSETSGTYGQFF. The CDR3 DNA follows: TGCGCCAGCAGTGGGTCCGAGACTAGCGGGACCTACGGGCAGTTCTTC.

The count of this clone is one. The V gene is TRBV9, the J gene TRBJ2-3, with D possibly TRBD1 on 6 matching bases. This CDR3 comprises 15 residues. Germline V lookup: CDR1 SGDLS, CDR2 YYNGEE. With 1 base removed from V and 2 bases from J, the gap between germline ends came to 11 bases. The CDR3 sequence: CASSVWGRYTDTQYF. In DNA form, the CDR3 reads TGTGCCAGCAGCGTATGGGGGCGGTACACAGATACGCAGTATTTT.